The 24 T cell receptor beta chains given below trace back to one sample, sequenced in a study of T cells expressing NK-cell markers (dated by TCRdb to between 2020 and 2021). Libraries were built with 5' RACE. Instrument used: Illumina HiSeq 2000. The reads went through TCRdb reprocessing, and each CDR3 protein sequence gets one entry with no DNA. For this sample, the table gives some 280,000 distinct CDR3 sequences. The ten largest clones take up roughly 0.4% of the sample. The sequenced sample was blood T cells: a sorted CD56 or NKG2C T cell subset, CD4+ or CD8+ T cells, or bulk PBMC T cells (not recorded which). These TCRs come from a man younger than 35 in good health. Donor details come from another sample of the same person, matched by shared clones.

This rearrangement joins TRBV6-2 or TRBV6-3 to TRBJ2-1; the D call of TRBD2 rests on TCRdb alone, since no DNA is present to check it. The germline gives CDR1 MNHEY, CDR2 SVGEGT. The CDR3 has 16 residues. The CDR3 sequence: CASKKSGRTFGDEQFF.

The chain has TRBV5-4 and TRBJ2-2; checking the TCRdb D call of TRBD1 is not possible without DNA. This CDR3 contains 15 residues. Germline V gene lookup returns CDR1 SGHNT and CDR2 YYREEE (reference sequence). CDR3 sequence: CASSSGTVNTGELFF.

This chain links TRBV5-1 with TRBJ2-3. The CDR3 covers 17 residues. From germline, CDR1 is SGHRS and CDR2 YFSETQ. Here the CDR3 reads CASRWQTNLESGDTQYF. Using reference TRBV5-1 and TRBJ2-3 for the parts outside the CDR3, the full variable domain is KAGVTQTPRYLIKTRGQQVTLSCSPISGHRSVSWYQQTPGQGLQFLFEYFSETQRNKGNFPGRFSGRQFSNSRSEMNVSTLELGDSALYLCASRWQTNLESGDTQYFGPGTRLTVL.

This chain uses TRBV4-3 with TRBJ2-6. This CDR3 is built from 15 residues. In germline, CDR1 is LGHNA, CDR2 YSLEER. CDR3: CASSQEPSGANVLTF.

V is TRBV20-1 and J is TRBJ2-7; TCRdb's D gene call, TRBD2, goes unchecked for lack of DNA. The germline V gene has CDR1 DFQATT and CDR2 SNEGSKA (reference sequence). This CDR3 is 14 amino acids long. CDR3 region: CSATQLAGEYEQYF.

The chain couples TRBV11-2 to TRBJ2-5; TCRdb designates TRBD1, a call that cannot be tested without DNA. Per germline, CDR1 SGHAT and CDR2 FQNNGV. The CDR3 is 13 residues long. The CDR3 loop reads CASSQGGFETQYF.

The CDR3 sequence is CASSPGTDWTEAFF. This sequence joins TRBV5-5 and TRBJ1-1; TCRdb calls TRBD1, which cannot be checked without DNA. The CDR3 spans 14 residues. Germline lookup yields CDR1 SGHKS and CDR2 YYEKEE (reference sequence).

V gene TRBV20-1 combines with J gene TRBJ2-2; TCRdb lists TRBD1, though no DNA is available to test this call. The germline CDR1 and CDR2 sequences are DFQATT and SNEGSKA (reference sequence). This CDR3 is built from 14 residues. The CDR3: CSAHRRGEGGELFF.

Here the CDR3 reads CASSQDAGSNEQFF. This chain uses TRBV4-2 with TRBJ2-1. There are 14 residues in the CDR3. Germline loops: CDR1 LGHNA, CDR2 YNFKEQ.

V gene TRBV4-3 combines with J gene TRBJ2-5; TCRdb's D gene call, TRBD1, goes unchecked for lack of DNA. Germline V gene data show CDR1 as LGHNA and CDR2 as YSLEER. CDR3 length equals 15 residues. The CDR3 sequence: CASSQLGDGRETQYF.

The chain recombines TRBV9 with TRBJ2-7. This CDR3 is 14 amino acids long. CDR1 SGDLS and CDR2 YYNGEE come from the germline V gene. The chain's CDR3 is CASSVAGTPYEQYF.

This chain connects TRBV9 to TRBJ1-1; TCRdb outputs TRBD1, but without DNA this stays unchecked. Germline assignment: CDR1 SGDLS and CDR2 YYNGEE. The CDR3 contains 16 residues. The CDR3 reads CASSVGLAGGEAEAFF.

V is TRBV6-1 and J is TRBJ2-3; the TCRdb call, TRBD2, lacks DNA for checking. Per the germline V gene, CDR1 is MNHNS and CDR2 is SASEGT. The CDR3 consists of 15 residues. CDR3 residues: CASSFSGIGTDTQYF.

This chain links TRBV9 with TRBJ1-3. CDR3 length: 16 residues. Germline loops: CDR1 SGDLS, CDR2 YYNGEE. CDR3 loop: CASSVAPGLPRNTIYF.

This sequence joins TRBV6-5 and TRBJ2-1. The CDR3 runs to 16 residues. Germline assignment: CDR1 MNHEY and CDR2 SVGAGI. CDR3 amino acids: CASTPKDRSSYNEQFF.

The J gene is TRBJ1-4, the V gene TRBV20-1; TCRdb designates TRBD1, a call that cannot be tested without DNA. Germline V gives CDR1 DFQATT, CDR2 SNEGSKA (reference sequence). The CDR3 totals 13 residues. CDR3 protein: CSANRGRGEKLFF.

The chain links TRBV10-2 to TRBJ2-4; the TRBD1 assignment by TCRdb is unverifiable without DNA. The germline gives CDR1 WSHSY, CDR2 SAAADI. The CDR3 spans 16 residues. Here the CDR3 reads CASSESGTGVQGIQYF.

The J gene is TRBJ2-1, the V gene TRBV15; TCRdb names TRBD1, which stays unverified in the absence of DNA. The germline V gene encodes CDR1 LNHNV and CDR2 YYDKDF (reference sequence). CDR3 size: 14 residues. This CDR3 reads CATSRVGTGYEQFF.

The CDR3 region is CASSEPTATTYNEQFF. The rearrangement uses TRBV25-1 and TRBJ2-1. The CDR3 spans 16 residues. Germline-derived CDR1 and CDR2 are MGHDK and SYGVNS.

The chain recombines TRBV6-1 with TRBJ2-5; there is no DNA to check the TCRdb D call of TRBD1. This CDR3 region has 12 residues. Germline V gene sequence: CDR1 MNHNS, CDR2 SASEGT. The CDR3 loop is CASRGGAETQYF.

This chain links TRBV5-1 with TRBJ2-1; TCRdb indicates TRBD1, and absent DNA this call remains unverified. The CDR3 sequence is 15 residues long. The germline CDR1 and CDR2 sequences are SGHRS and YFSETQ. CDR3 sequence: CASSPSWGQGNEQFF.

The V call is TRBV5-5, the J call TRBJ2-2; without DNA, the TCRdb call of TRBD2 cannot be checked. The CDR3 is made up of 16 amino acids. CDR1 is SGHKS and CDR2 is YYEKEE in the germline V gene (reference sequence). CDR3 loop: CASSIAGAVNTGELFF.

The rearrangement joins TRBV12-3 or TRBV12-4 to TRBJ2-4; checking the TCRdb D call of TRBD1 is not possible without DNA. This CDR3 is built from 15 residues. CDR3 sequence reads: CASSLDRGRLNIQYF.

The V call is TRBV6-1, the J call TRBJ1-1; TCRdb picks TRBD1, but there is no DNA to check that call. Germline V CDR1 and CDR2: MNHNS, SASEGT. The CDR3 sequence is 13 residues long. The CDR3 region is CASSRDRRTEAFF.